Sequencing of this T cell receptor (beta chain) was carried out in a study of blood T cell repertoires in COVID-19. Germline V lookup: CDR1 LNHDA, CDR2 SQIVND (reference sequence). After removal of 5 bases from V and 4 bases from J, the junction contained 12 bases not matched to a gene. This CDR3 is built from 16 residues. In its sample, this clone was seen once. Using immunoSEQ multiplex PCR, the repertoire was profiled, and TCRdb retains in-frame clones only, with some absent. In the table there are a few hundred thousand clones, around 92% of which are singletons. This sequence originates from a woman aged 30 to 39 who had recovered from COVID-19. The specimen sequenced was PBMCs or T cells enriched from blood (not recorded which). The chain has TRBV19 and TRBJ1-1; 8 bases match TRBD1. CDR3 nucleotides: TGTGCCAGTAGTGCCCTGGCCGGACAGGGAAGCACTGAAGCTTTCTTT. It yields the protein CASSALAGQGSTEAFF. Supplemented by reference TRBV19 and TRBJ1-1, the full variable domain reads DGGITQSPKYLFRKEGQNVTLSCEQNLNHDAMYWYRQDPGQGLRLIYYSQIVNDFQKGDIAEGYSVSREKKESFPLTVTSAQKNPTAFYLCASSALAGQGSTEAFFGQGTRLTVV.